One and the same sample provided the 7 T cell receptor beta chains below, sequenced in a study of molecular identifiers for immune sequencing clone quantification. TCRdb itself ran the PCR reads through MiXCR, one entry per CDR3 protein. The table lists about 320,000 distinct CDR3 sequences, about 21% of them singletons. The sequencing sample was made of naive CD8+ T cells from blood, with Jurkat cell RNA spiked in. Subset described: FACS-sorted CD8+CD4-CCR7+CD45RA+ naive T cells. The receptor set was obtained from a human donor in good health. Some libraries in this study had Jurkat cell RNA spiked in.

This clonotype was observed at least ten times. The V gene is TRBV4-3, the J gene TRBJ2-3; perhaps TRBD2 as D (5 bases). The CDR3 totals 16 residues. V dropped 2 bases and J dropped 4 bases, with 16 bases sitting between them. Germline assignment: CDR1 LGHNA and CDR2 YSLEER. The CDR3 DNA reads TGCGCCAGCAGCCAATTCCCGAGAGGGATGGCAGATACGCAGTATTTT. It encodes CASSQFPRGMADTQYF.

This clonotype was seen a few times. This rearrangement joins TRBV12-3 or TRBV12-4 to TRBJ2-1; the D gene is possibly TRBD2 (5 bases). The CDR3 has 15 residues. Deletions cut 5 bases from V and 4 bases from J, with 15 bases between. CDR3 loop: CASSPAWTGYNEQFF. Here the CDR3 DNA reads TGTGCCAGCAGTCCCGCATGGACGGGGTACAATGAGCAGTTCTTC.

This chain links TRBV20-1 with TRBJ1-1; D is undetermined. Germline-derived CDR1 and CDR2 are DFQATT and SNEGSKA (reference sequence). The CDR3 is 12 residues long. The V gene lost 0 bases and the J gene lost 1 base, with 3 bases spanning the gap. CDR3 loop: CSARDQNTEAFF. In nucleotides, the CDR3 is TGCAGTGCTAGAGATCAGAACACTGAAGCTTTCTTT.

This clonotype occurred many times. J is TRBJ2-2 and V is TRBV27; TRBD2 aligns across 8 bases. CDR1 and CDR2 from the germline V gene are MNHEY and SMNVEV (reference sequence). Germline trimming cut 6 bases from V and 10 bases from J; bases unmatched to any gene: 4. The CDR3 contains 12 residues. The CDR3 sequence: CASRGGGKELFF. The CDR3 DNA is TGTGCCAGCAGAGGCGGGGGGAAGGAGCTGTTTTTT.

This clonotype occurred many times. The chain has TRBV6-5 and TRBJ2-6; TRBD1 aligns across 7 bases. CDR1 and CDR2 from the germline V gene are MNHEY and SVGAGI. The CDR3 spans 20 residues. Trimming took 4 bases from V and 0 from J; bases not matched to a gene: 15. Here the CDR3 reads CASSSIWGRDSNSGANVLTF. The CDR3 nucleotides read TGTGCCAGCAGTTCCATTTGGGGAAGGGACAGCAACTCTGGGGCCAACGTCCTGACTTTC.

Concerning this clonotype itself: The junction and the germline gene differ at one end; a read error may be behind it. The rearrangement uses TRBV12-3 or TRBV12-4 and TRBJ2-7; D is undetermined. The CDR3 runs 14 residues. Here the CDR3 reads CASSPFGSSDEQCF. DNA for the CDR3: TGTGCCAGCAGCCCGTTTGGGTCCTCTGACGAGCAGTGCTTC.

About this clonotype: One end of the junction does not line up with germline, which may come from a read error. The chain has TRBV4-3 and TRBJ1-1; D is unclear. The CDR3 covers 14 residues. Germline CDR1 is LGHNA and CDR2 is YSLEER. CDR3 residues: CASSQAQADTEALF. The CDR3 DNA follows: TGCGCCAGCAGCCAAGCTCAGGCCGACACTGAAGCTCTCTTT.